This TCR beta chain was identified in a study of blood T cell repertoires in COVID-19. For the study at large: T cells, B-cell-depleted T cells, or PBMCs provided the cDNA or gDNA that served as material.

Generated by immunoSEQ multiplex PCR, the TCRdb table keeps only in-frame clones and is missing some. The sample has around 200,000 clones; 85% to 90% are singletons. Sequencing was performed on peripheral blood. The TCR originated in a woman aged 50 to 60 with acute or convalescent COVID-19.

The CDR3 nucleotides are TGTGCCAGCAGCTTAGTGGGGGCTGGATCACCCCTCCACTTT. This translates into CASSLVGAGSPLHF. V and J are TRBV7-9 and TRBJ1-6; D perhaps matches TRBD1 (6 bases). The germline CDR1 and CDR2 sequences are SEHNR and FQNEAQ (reference sequence). V lost 1 base and J 10 bases, leaving 11 bases between the germline ends. The CDR3 is made up of 14 amino acids.